This TCR beta chain stems from a study of T-cell memory formation after mild COVID-19. As for the study in general: The TCR clusters were mostly specific to one donor. General study points: Detection of some responders pre-infection suggested pre-existing cross-reactive memory T cells participated. Clones shrinking from day 15 to 85 showed even CD4/CD8 mixes; later expanders tilted CD4+.

The CDR3 is 19 amino acids. Germline-derived CDR1 and CDR2 are GTSNPN and SVGIG (reference sequence). V lost 2 bases, J lost 1 base, and 15 bases stayed unmatched. On this clonotype: The antigen is unknown.

With constant-segment primers, 5'RACE yielded cDNA libraries of TCR alpha and TCR beta that carried sample barcodes and UMIs. Each CDR3 protein is one row after TCRdb ran MiXCR on the 5' RACE reads. Altogether hundreds of thousands of distinct CDR3 sequences are present, around 27% being singletons, with the ten largest covering 13%. This TCR came from an adult woman who had mild COVID-19 (a few samples of this study predate the infection). Cell type and time point are not known. The chain has TRBV30 and TRBJ1-5, with TRBD1 identical over 9 bases. The sequenced sample consisted of PBMCs or a T cell subset sorted from them (not recorded which). The CDR3, as DNA: TGTGCCTGGAGTCGTGCCCCGGGGACAGGGTTTTCGAGCAATCAGCCCCAGCATTTT. It yields the protein CAWSRAPGTGFSSNQPQHF.